Reported below is one T cell receptor (beta chain). This clone was detected once. Which antigen it targets is not known. Base qualities are not at hand, and no much larger clone is one base apart. For sorting, staining was performed with anti-CD3, anti-CD4, anti-CD8 and a Vbeta20 antibody from the IOTest Beta Mark kit on a FACSAria III, and a purity above 98% was achieved. Peripheral blood was drawn into sodium heparin tubes, and mononuclear cells were separated by Ficoll-Paque PLUS density gradient centrifugation. CD4+ Vbeta20+, CD4+ Vbeta20-, and CD8+ T cell fractions were FACS-sorted before TCRbeta deep sequencing. The data were obtained in a study of somatic mutations in T cells in chronic GVHD (dated by TCRdb to 2018 to 2021). Genomic DNA was isolated and then used for the TCRbeta deep sequencing. TCRbeta CDR3 sequencing and initial data processing were performed as a commercial service with the immunoSEQ assay. Concerning the study's data processing: Reads were demultiplexed, adapter and primer sequences removed, similar clones merged by frequency-ratio clustering, and V, D, J genes annotated with IMGT. In its TCRdb copy, this immuneACCESS table keeps in-frame sequences only and misses some clones. Where compared with another copy, unresolved V genes explain less than half of these, and the others have no known cause. Clone size and V and J calls were adopted from that table, with D and trimming inferred from the DNA. In all, the sample holds 13,000 to 15,000 clones, and around 80% of those were seen once. The ten most abundant clones make up about 30% of the sample.

The germline V gene (reference sequence) sets CDR1 to SSHAT and CDR2 to FNYEAQ. V ends up 1 base short and J 4 bases short, with an unmatched junction base count of 10. Reading from cysteine to phenylalanine, the CDR3 counts 17 amino acids. CDR3 DNA is the only sequence kept; it has 51 bases, read in frame from the first base. The TCR originated in a male patient in his fifties or sixties with chronic graft-versus-host disease. The graft donor may be the source of some T cells after a transplant. The chain couples TRBV7-7 to TRBJ2-5; the junction holds 9 bases that match TRBD2. Sequenced material: Vbeta20-negative CD4+ T cells from blood. The meaning of the sample's cell subset or site label: CD4+ T cells sorted as TCR Vbeta20 negative by flow cytometry. The CDR3 loop reads CASSLGVAGGHLETQYF. The sequenced DNA is TGTGCCAGCAGCTTAGGAGTCGCGGGGGGGCACTTAGAGACCCAGTACTTC.